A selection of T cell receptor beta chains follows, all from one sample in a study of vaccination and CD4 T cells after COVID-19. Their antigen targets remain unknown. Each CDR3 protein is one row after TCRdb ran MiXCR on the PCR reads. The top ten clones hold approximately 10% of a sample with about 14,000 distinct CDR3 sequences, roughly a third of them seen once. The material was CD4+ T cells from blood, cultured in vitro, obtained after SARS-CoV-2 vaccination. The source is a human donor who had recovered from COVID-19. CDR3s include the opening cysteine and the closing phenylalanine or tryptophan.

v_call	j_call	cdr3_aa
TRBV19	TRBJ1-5	CASSIAVGSRGSNQPQHF
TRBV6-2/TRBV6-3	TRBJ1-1	CASSWTGGALDTEAFF
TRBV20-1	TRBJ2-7	CSAGTRSSYEQYF
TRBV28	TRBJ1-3	CASRLQMEDTIYF
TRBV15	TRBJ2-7	CATSRVALGSYEQYF
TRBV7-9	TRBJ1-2	CASSIHRDSFYGYTF
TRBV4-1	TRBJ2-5	CASSQDRGVGLAETQYF
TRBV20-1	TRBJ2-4	CSAREGGRAKNIQYF
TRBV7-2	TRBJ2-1	CASRRGTPPGNEQFF
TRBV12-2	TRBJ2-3	CASRASPSIEGDTQYF
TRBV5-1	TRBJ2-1	CASSLAGTMFSGEQFF
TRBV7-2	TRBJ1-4	CASSRRWGGEKLFF
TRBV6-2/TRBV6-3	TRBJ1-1	CASSSAGRGTEAFF
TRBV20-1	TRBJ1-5	CSASPPQGYQPQHF
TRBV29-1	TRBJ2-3	CSVEGSGSPINTDTQYF
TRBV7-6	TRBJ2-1	CASSLAPGLPAGEQFF
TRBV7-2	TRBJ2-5	CASSLGPLGGNPKTQCF
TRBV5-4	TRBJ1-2	CASSLAGGDYGYTF
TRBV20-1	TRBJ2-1	CSAGTSHYNEQFF
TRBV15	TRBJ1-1	CATSRPQGRNTEAFF
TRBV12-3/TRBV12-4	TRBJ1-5	CASRETGSNQPQHF
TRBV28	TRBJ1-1	CASVREDTEAFF
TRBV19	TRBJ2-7	CASSIRGFGYEQYF
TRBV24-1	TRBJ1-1	CATSGQGANTEAFF
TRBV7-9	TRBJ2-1	CASSLRGSSYNEQFF
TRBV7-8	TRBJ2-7	CASSFGGSSSYEQYF
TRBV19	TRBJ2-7	CASSTRTGDSYEQYF
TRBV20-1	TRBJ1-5	CSASPRPQPQHF
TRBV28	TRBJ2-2	CASNLQGKNTGELFF
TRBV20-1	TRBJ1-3	CSVFGRNTIYF
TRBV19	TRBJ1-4	CASSMWGEKLFF
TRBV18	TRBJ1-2	CASSLRDREYYTF
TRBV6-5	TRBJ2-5	CASSYGQRAGVGVGKTQYF
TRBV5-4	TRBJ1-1	CASSSSQANTEAFF
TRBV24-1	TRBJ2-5	CATSDFATGVGETQYF
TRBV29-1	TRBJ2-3	CSVEGTEVDTQYF
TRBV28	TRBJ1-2	CASSPSGQVPYGYTF
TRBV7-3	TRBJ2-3	CASSLGYTDTQYF
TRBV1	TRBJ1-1	CTSSLPHRVGAFF
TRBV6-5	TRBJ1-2	CASSYESSGVSYGYTF
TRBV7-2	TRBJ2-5	CASSLGRSGPETQYF
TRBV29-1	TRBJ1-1	CSVGTAPINTEAFF
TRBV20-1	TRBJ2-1	CSARSSGRGNEQFF
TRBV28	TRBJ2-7	CASSAAGGGSYEQYF
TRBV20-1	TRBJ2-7	CSATGQTNSYEQYF
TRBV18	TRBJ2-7	CASSPRGGPTYEQYF
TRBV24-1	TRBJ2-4	CATSDATGAGNIQYF
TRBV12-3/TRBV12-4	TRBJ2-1	CASSFTSGRAINNEQFF
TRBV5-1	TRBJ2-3	CATRDRVATDTQYF
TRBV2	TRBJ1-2	CASSLTGMGGYTF